The 18 T cell receptor beta chains in this list originate from one sample, sequenced in a study of blood T cell repertoires in COVID-19. Clones were read by immunoSEQ multiplex PCR, and TCRdb kept only the in-frame ones, dropping some. This repertoire shows about 180,000 clones, roughly 88% found once; its top ten account for more than 7.5%. The sample was PBMCs or T cells enriched from blood (not recorded which). The receptor source for this set is a woman under 40 who had recovered from COVID-19.

This chain uses TRBV24-1 with TRBJ2-1, with TRBD2 matching 10 bases. V shed 5 bases and J 5 bases; nucleotides not matched to a gene: 2. This CDR3 spans 14 amino acids. From germline, CDR1 is KGHDR and CDR2 SFDVKD. The CDR3 here is CATSGLAGDNEQFF. The CDR3 DNA sequence: TGTGCCACCAGTGGTCTAGCGGGAGACAATGAGCAGTTCTTC.

The rearrangement links TRBV21-1 to TRBJ2-1; no DNA check was done on the table's D call, TRBD2. TRBV21-1 corresponds to a pseudogene. This CDR3 comprises 16 residues. The CDR3, as DNA: TGTGCCAGCAGCAAGGAGCGGGAGCCCCCCTACAATGAGCAGTTCTTC. This gives the protein CASSKEREPPYNEQFF.

V gene TRBV3-1 (or the pseudogene TRBV3-2) combines with J gene TRBJ2-2; tentatively, D is TRBD2 (6 bases). The germline V gene encodes CDR1 LGHDT and CDR2 YNNKEL (reference sequence). Deletions cut 0 bases from V and 9 bases from J, with 17 bases between. The CDR3 contains 16 residues. The CDR3 spells CASSQDGASVNRELFF. CDR3 nucleotide sequence: TGTGCCAGCAGCCAAGATGGCGCTAGCGTAAACCGGGAGCTGTTTTTT.

This clone was recorded only once. The rearrangement links TRBV28 to TRBJ1-5, with 9 positions matching TRBD1. The ends lost 4 bases at V and 5 bases at J; junction bases unmatched: 6. The CDR3 has 15 residues. Germline CDR1 reads MDHEN; CDR2 reads SYDVKM. CDR3 sequence: CASSSPTGGHQPQHF. CDR3 coding DNA: TGTGCCAGCAGTTCCCCAACAGGGGGCCATCAGCCCCAGCATTTT. The whole variable domain, remainder taken from reference TRBV28 and TRBJ1-5, is DVKVTQSSRYLVKRTGEKVFLECVQDMDHENMFWYRQDPGLGLRLIYFSYDVKMKEKGDIPEGYSVSREKKERFSLILESASTNQTSMYLCASSSPTGGHQPQHFGDGTRLSIL.

This clone showed up just once. This rearrangement joins TRBV5-1 to TRBJ2-7; the match to TRBD1 covers 11 bases. V shed 0 bases and J 7 bases; nucleotides not matched to a gene: 6. The V gene's germline CDR1 is SGHRS and CDR2 YFSETQ. The CDR3 runs 15 residues. The CDR3 loop reads CASSLAGTGGREQYF. The CDR3 DNA follows: TGCGCCAGCAGCTTGGCCGGGACAGGGGGTAGGGAGCAGTACTTC.

This chain uses TRBV18 with TRBJ1-1; 9 bases match TRBD1. CDR3 length: 14 residues. With V trimmed by 3 bases and J by 10 bases, 9 bases remained unmatched. Germline V lookup: CDR1 KGHSH, CDR2 LQKENI. The CDR3 coding sequence is TGTGCCAGCTCACCCACCGGGACAGGGATTGGAGCTTTCTTT. It encodes CASSPTGTGIGAFF.

The count of this clone is one. This chain uses TRBV2 with TRBJ2-3; 13 bases match TRBD2. The V gene's germline CDR1 is SNHLY and CDR2 FYNNEI. After removal of 1 base from V and 4 bases from J, the junction contained 11 bases not matched to a gene. The CDR3 is 19 amino acids. The CDR3 DNA is TGTGCCAGCAGTGAAGTTAATGGACTAGCGGGAGCTCAGTCAGATACGCAGTATTTT. Its translation: CASSEVNGLAGAQSDTQYF.

This sequence joins TRBV10-1 and TRBJ2-2, with TRBD1 identical over 7 bases. Germline values: CDR1 WNHNN, CDR2 SYGVQD (reference sequence). V lost 10 bases to trimming and J lost 5 bases; unmatched junction nucleotides: 10. The CDR3 covers 14 residues. The CDR3 loop is CATQTEQGTGELFF. As DNA, the CDR3 is TGCGCCACTCAGACCGAACAGGGGACCGGGGAGCTGTTTTTT.

The chain has TRBV27 and TRBJ2-7, with 7 bases that match TRBD1. Per germline, CDR1 MNHEY and CDR2 SMNVEV (reference sequence). This CDR3 has 14 residues. The ends lost 2 bases at V and 2 bases at J; junction bases unmatched: 3. The CDR3 region is CASSLDTGAYEQYF. CDR3 coding DNA: TGTGCCAGCAGTTTAGACACAGGGGCCTACGAGCAGTACTTC.

This clone has a single count. The chain couples TRBV3-1 (or the pseudogene TRBV3-2) to TRBJ2-1; 7 bases align to TRBD2. V lost 3 bases and J lost 4; bases outside the gene matches: 6. Germline CDR1 reads LGHDT; CDR2 reads YNNKEL (reference sequence). This CDR3 spans 15 amino acids. CDR3: CASSQSSGPYNEQFF. In nucleotides, the CDR3 is TGTGCCAGCAGCCAGTCTAGCGGACCTTACAATGAGCAGTTCTTC.

This clone was seen at least ten times. CDR3 protein: CASSRRGTDTQYF. DNA for the CDR3: TGTGCCAGCAGTCGGAGGGGTACAGATACGCAGTATTTT. The J gene is TRBJ2-3, the V gene TRBV12-3 or TRBV12-4; D perhaps matches TRBD2 (6 bases). Trimming stripped 5 bases from V and 3 bases from J, with 9 bases between. The CDR3 spans 13 residues.

V and J are TRBV3-1 (or the pseudogene TRBV3-2) and TRBJ2-5; 11 positions match TRBD2. Germline V gives CDR1 LGHDT, CDR2 YNNKEL (reference sequence). The CDR3 totals 15 residues. With V trimmed by 5 bases and J by 3 bases, 5 bases remained unmatched. This chain's CDR3 is CASSARLAGKETQYF. In nucleotides, the CDR3 is TGTGCCAGCAGCGCCCGACTAGCGGGAAAAGAGACCCAGTACTTC.

The chain couples TRBV6-6 to TRBJ1-2, with TRBD1 as a possible D gene (5 bases). V was cut by 4 bases and J by 10 bases, with 13 bases left in between. Per the germline V gene, CDR1 is MNHNY and CDR2 is SVGAGI (reference sequence). CDR3 length: 12 amino acids. CDR3 amino acids: CASSFAGGYYTF. As DNA, the CDR3 is TGTGCCAGCAGTTTCGCCGGGGGGTACTACACCTTC.

This clone was found a few times. V usage is TRBV6-5 and J usage is TRBJ2-3; D is uncertain. Trimming cost V 7 bases and J 5 bases, with 16 bases left between them. The germline CDR1 and CDR2 sequences are MNHEY and SVGAGI. This CDR3 is built from 14 residues. The CDR3, as DNA: TGTGCCAGCATGCGATCTCAGGTGGTAGATACGCAGTATTTT. Its protein is CASMRSQVVDTQYF.

V usage is TRBV7-9 and J usage is TRBJ2-7; 7 bases align to TRBD2. CDR3 size: 14 residues. Germline CDR1 reads SEHNR; CDR2 reads FQNEAQ (reference sequence). V lost 6 bases, J lost 0 bases, and 5 bases stayed unmatched. The CDR3 bases are TGTGCCAGCAGAGCCCCTAGCGGCTCCTACGAGCAGTACTTC. Amino acid sequence: CASRAPSGSYEQYF.

This clone showed up just a few times. The rearrangement links TRBV2 to TRBJ2-2, with 14 nucleotides matching TRBD2. With V trimmed by 5 bases and J by 3 bases, 2 bases remained unmatched. The CDR3 runs to 16 residues. In germline, CDR1 is SNHLY, CDR2 FYNNEI. In DNA form, the CDR3 reads TGTGCCAGCAGTAGACTAGCGGGAGGGGACACCGGGGAGCTGTTTTTT. This translates into CASSRLAGGDTGELFF.

The V and J genes are TRBV6-1 and TRBJ2-7; 9 nucleotides agree with TRBD1. Germline V gives CDR1 MNHNS, CDR2 SASEGT. This CDR3 spans 14 amino acids. V shed 3 bases, J shed 4 bases, and the junction held 4 bases outside the gene matches. The CDR3 DNA follows: TGTGCCAGCAGTGATTTGGGACAGGGATACGAGCAGTACTTC. This translates into CASSDLGQGYEQYF.

The CDR3 DNA is TGCGCCAGCAGCCAAGATCACTCGCTGCACAATGAGCAGTTCTTC. Protein sequence: CASSQDHSLHNEQFF. This sequence joins TRBV4-1 and TRBJ2-1, with unresolved D. Per germline, CDR1 MGHRA and CDR2 YSYEKL. The CDR3 contains 15 residues. V shed 0 bases and J shed 5 bases, with 11 bases lying between them.